This T cell receptor beta chain was captured in a study of cytomegalovirus exposure and HLA in healthy donors. The study, taken as a whole, reports: It was in a later analysis that TCR association rates were seen to vary by HLA locus, highest for DRB1 and lowest for HLA-C. Cytomegalovirus-associated status was assigned to about 170 TCR beta chains.

The CDR3 consists of 15 residues. The ends lost 3 bases at V and 5 bases at J; junction bases unmatched: 7. CDR1 and CDR2 from the germline V gene are MDHEN and SYDVKM. Primers for the PCR totalled 60 Vbeta and 13 Jbeta. Sequencing was performed with immunoSEQ multiplex PCR; in TCRdb, only in-frame clones are kept and a portion is missing. The table has 130,000 to 150,000 clones, roughly 62% seen once. This clone showed up just a few times. Its target is unknown. The chain has TRBV28 and TRBJ2-7, with TRBD1 matching 10 bases. The material sequenced was PBMCs. The clonotype originates from a man in his sixties in good health and CMV-seronegative. The CDR3 sequence is CASSFYGTGAHEQYF. The CDR3 DNA reads as TGTGCCAGCAGTTTCTACGGGACAGGGGCCCACGAGCAGTACTTC. Supplemented by reference TRBV28 and TRBJ2-7, the full variable domain reads DVKVTQSSRYLVKRTGEKVFLECVQDMDHENMFWYRQDPGLGLRLIYFSYDVKMKEKGDIPEGYSVSREKKERFSLILESASTNQTSMYLCASSFYGTGAHEQYFGPGTRLTVT.